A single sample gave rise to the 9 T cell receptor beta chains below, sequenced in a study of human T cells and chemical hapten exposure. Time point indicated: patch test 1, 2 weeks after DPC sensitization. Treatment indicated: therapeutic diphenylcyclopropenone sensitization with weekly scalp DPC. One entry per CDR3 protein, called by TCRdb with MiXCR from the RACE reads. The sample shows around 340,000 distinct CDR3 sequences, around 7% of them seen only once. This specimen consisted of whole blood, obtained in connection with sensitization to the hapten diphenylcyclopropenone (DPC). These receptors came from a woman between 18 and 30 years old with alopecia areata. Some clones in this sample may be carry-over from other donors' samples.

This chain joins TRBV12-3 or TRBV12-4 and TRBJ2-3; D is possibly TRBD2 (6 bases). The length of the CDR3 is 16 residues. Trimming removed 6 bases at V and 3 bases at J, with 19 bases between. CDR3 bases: TGTGCCAGCAGCCTGGGAGGTAGCGCTTGGACAGATACGCAGTATTTT. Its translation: CASSLGGSAWTDTQYF.

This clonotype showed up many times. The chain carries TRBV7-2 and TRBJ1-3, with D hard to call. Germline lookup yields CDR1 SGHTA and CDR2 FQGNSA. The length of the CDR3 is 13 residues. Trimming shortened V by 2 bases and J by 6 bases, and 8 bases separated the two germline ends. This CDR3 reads CASSLRSANTIYF. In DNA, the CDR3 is TGTGCCAGCAGCTTACGATCGGCAAACACCATATATTTT.

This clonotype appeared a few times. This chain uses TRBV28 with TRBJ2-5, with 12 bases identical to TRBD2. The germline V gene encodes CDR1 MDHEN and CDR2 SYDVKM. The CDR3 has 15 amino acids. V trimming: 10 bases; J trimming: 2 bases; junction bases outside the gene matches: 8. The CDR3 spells CAIRGLAGGQETQYF. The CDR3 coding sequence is TGTGCCATCCGAGGGCTAGCGGGGGGGCAAGAGACCCAGTACTTC.

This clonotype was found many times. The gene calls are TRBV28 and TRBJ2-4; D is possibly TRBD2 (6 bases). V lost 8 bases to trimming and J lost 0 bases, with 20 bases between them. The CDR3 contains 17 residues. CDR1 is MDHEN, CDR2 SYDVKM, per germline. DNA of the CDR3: TGTGCCAGCCGCTCCGGGGGTACTATGATAGCCAAAAACATTCAGTACTTC. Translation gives CASRSGGTMIAKNIQYF.

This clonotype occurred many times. The CDR3 DNA reads TGTGCCAGCAGCCCTGGACAGTCTTATCAGCCCCAGCATTTT. Protein sequence: CASSPGQSYQPQHF. This rearrangement joins TRBV6-5 to TRBJ1-5, with a tentative D call TRBD1 (6 bases). The CDR3 length is 14 residues. Trimming stripped 6 bases from V and 5 bases from J, with 14 bases between. Looked up from germline, CDR1 is MNHEY and CDR2 is SVGAGI.

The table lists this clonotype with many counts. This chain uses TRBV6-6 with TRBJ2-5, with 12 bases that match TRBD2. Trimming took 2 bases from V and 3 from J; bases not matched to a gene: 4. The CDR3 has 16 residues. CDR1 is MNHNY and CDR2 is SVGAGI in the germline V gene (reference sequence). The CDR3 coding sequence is TGTGCCAGCAGTTACACTAGCGGGGGGATTAAAGAGACCCAGTACTTC. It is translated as CASSYTSGGIKETQYF.

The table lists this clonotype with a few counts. The CDR3 loop is CAAEAPVTGLAKNIQYF. The CDR3 bases are TGTGCCGCCGAAGCCCCCGTCACAGGGTTGGCCAAAAACATTCAGTACTTC. This chain connects TRBV28 to TRBJ2-4; a possible D gene is TRBD1 (6 bases). The CDR3 is made up of 17 amino acids. V was cut by 11 bases and J by 1 base, with 24 bases left in between. CDR1 MDHEN and CDR2 SYDVKM come from the germline V gene.

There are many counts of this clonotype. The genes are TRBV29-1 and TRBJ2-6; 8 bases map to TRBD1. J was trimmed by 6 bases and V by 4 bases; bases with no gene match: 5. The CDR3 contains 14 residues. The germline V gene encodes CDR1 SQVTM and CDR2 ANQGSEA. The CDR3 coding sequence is TGCAGCGTTGGCGGACAGGGAGAGGCCAACGTCCTGACTTTC. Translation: CSVGGQGEANVLTF.

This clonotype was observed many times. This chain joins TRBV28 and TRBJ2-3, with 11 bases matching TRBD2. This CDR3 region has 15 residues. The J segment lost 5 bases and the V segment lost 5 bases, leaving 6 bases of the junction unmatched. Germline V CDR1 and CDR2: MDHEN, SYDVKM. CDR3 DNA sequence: TGTGCCAGCAGTCTAATAGCGGGGGGGCAAGATACGCAGTATTTT. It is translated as CASSLIAGGQDTQYF.